The clone carrying this T cell receptor beta chain was counted ten times or more. No antigen is known for it. 5'RACE with 10-nucleotide random UMIs produced the cDNA. TCRdb itself ran the 5' RACE reads through MiXCR, one entry per CDR3 protein. The sample has some 78,000 distinct CDR3 sequences, less than 5.5% seen once. This entry belongs to a study of neurological immune-mediated disorders. Broader study findings: There was no clinical or MRI feature that was associated with the multiple sclerosis repertoire cluster. The most TCR clonal expansion was seen in HTLV-1-associated myelopathy, whereas the least was seen in multiple sclerosis, below the level in healthy controls. When the repertoires were sorted by phylogenetic grouping, those of 18 of 34 multiple sclerosis patients ended up in one related-CDR3 cluster, a possible signature.

Looked up from germline, CDR1 is SQVTM and CDR2 is ANQGSEA. Germline trimming cut 4 bases from V and 6 bases from J; bases unmatched to any gene: 5. This CDR3 comprises 13 residues. Sequencing was done on a sample of PBMCs. J is TRBJ2-2 and V is TRBV29-1; 7 positions match TRBD1. This TCR was sampled from a woman in her 30s with multiple sclerosis. CDR3 DNA sequence: TGCAGCGTTGGACAGGGTAATCCCGGGGAGCTGTTTTTT. Its translation is CSVGQGNPGELFF.